These 19 T cell receptor beta chains were sequenced from one sample in a study of Tregs in tolerant kidney transplant recipients. This table comes from immunoSEQ multiplex PCR, and its TCRdb copy is limited to in-frame clones, with some not included. This repertoire shows 98,000 or so clones, 90% found once; its top ten account for approximately 0.35%. The material was CD4+ T cells from blood, obtained before the transplant. The receptor source for this set is a human donor who received a combined kidney and bone marrow transplant.

The J gene is TRBJ2-3, the V gene TRBV6-1, with 10 positions matching TRBD2. The CDR3 runs 18 residues. Germline values: CDR1 MNHNS, CDR2 SASEGT. Losses at the gene ends were 1 base for V and 1 base for J; bases not matched to a gene: 8. Here the CDR3 reads CASSEGALAGAGTDTQYF. The CDR3 bases are TGTGCCAGCAGTGAAGGGGCGCTAGCGGGGGCGGGCACAGATACGCAGTATTTT.

The J gene is TRBJ2-3, the V gene TRBV18; 9 nucleotides agree with TRBD2. Germline V gene data show CDR1 as KGHSH and CDR2 as LQKENI. V lost 3 bases, J lost 5 bases, and 9 bases stayed unmatched. The CDR3 contains 16 residues. The CDR3 DNA reads TGTGCCAGCTCACCGCTAGCGGGGAACCGGCAAGATACGCAGTATTTT. It encodes CASSPLAGNRQDTQYF.

A word on this clone: A read error may produce the germline difference seen at one junction end. Other DNA sequences in this specimen translate into the identical CDR3. The chain carries TRBV2 and TRBJ2-7; TRBD1 matches at 10 bases. The length of the CDR3 is 15 residues. Germline assignment: CDR1 SNHLY and CDR2 FYNNEI. CDR3 loop: CASSPRQGANYEQYF. In DNA form, the CDR3 reads TGTGCCAGCAGTCCCCGACAGGGGGCGAACTACGAGCAGTATTTC.

This clone appeared a single time. The genes are TRBV5-1 and TRBJ1-2; 7 bases are a match to TRBD1. The V gene's germline CDR1 is SGHRS and CDR2 YFSETQ. The ends lost 3 bases at V and 4 bases at J; junction bases unmatched: 6. The CDR3 extends over 14 amino acids. DNA of the CDR3: TGCGCCAGCAGCTGGGGACAGCACGGCTATGGCTACACCTTC. It is translated as CASSWGQHGYGYTF.

The V gene is TRBV25-1, the J gene TRBJ1-2; D is possibly TRBD1 (6 bases). The CDR3 loop spans 16 amino acids. The V end was cut by 4 bases, the J end by 5 bases, with 20 bases between. The V gene's germline CDR1 is MGHDK and CDR2 SYGVNS. CDR3 protein: CASSAGDLSPLYGYTF. In DNA form, the CDR3 reads TGTGCCAGCAGTGCAGGGGACCTGTCTCCTCTTTATGGCTACACCTTC.

The chain employs TRBV19 and TRBJ1-1; D is possibly TRBD1 (5 bases). The V and J ends lost 2 bases and 3 bases respectively, with 16 bases between them. This CDR3 has 16 amino acids. The V gene's germline CDR1 is LNHDA and CDR2 SQIVND (reference sequence). This CDR3 is CASSIKGTRGYTEAFF. The CDR3 DNA is TGTGCCAGTAGTATAAAAGGAACTCGGGGGTACACTGAAGCTTTCTTT.

The CDR3 DNA follows: TGCGCCAGCACCAAAGTGGACAGAAACACTGAAGCTTTCTTT. It encodes CASTKVDRNTEAFF. The chain couples TRBV5-1 to TRBJ1-1; the D gene is possibly TRBD1 (6 bases). Germline-derived CDR1 and CDR2 are SGHRS and YFSETQ. CDR3 size: 14 residues. Trimming pared 6 bases from V and 2 bases from J, leaving 14 bases between.

The rearrangement links TRBV6-6 to TRBJ1-1, with 9 positions matching TRBD1. Germline CDR1 is MNHNY and CDR2 is SVGAGI (reference sequence). V lost 6 bases to trimming and J lost 5 bases; unmatched junction nucleotides: 13. The CDR3 extends over 16 amino acids. CDR3: CASSRGQPGQGTEAFF. The CDR3, as DNA: TGTGCCAGCAGCCGCGGCCAACCGGGACAGGGAACTGAAGCTTTCTTT.

The chain uses TRBV28 and TRBJ1-1; D perhaps matches TRBD1 (5 bases). The CDR3 is made up of 14 amino acids. Trimming removed 5 bases at V and 5 bases at J, with 15 bases between. Germline lookup yields CDR1 MDHEN and CDR2 SYDVKM. The CDR3 DNA reads as TGTGCCAGCAGTCCCCCCCCCGACAGTACTGAAGCTTTCTTT. Amino acids: CASSPPPDSTEAFF.

The J gene is TRBJ1-1, the V gene TRBV10-2; 7 bases agree with TRBD1. The CDR3 contains 15 residues. After removal of 10 bases from V and 5 bases from J, the junction contained 16 bases not matched to a gene. The germline V gene has CDR1 WSHSY and CDR2 SAAADI. CDR3 DNA: TGCGCCATCCGGGAGGGAGGGGGCAGAAGTACTGAAGCTTTCTTT. Encoded protein: CAIREGGGRSTEAFF.

Only one count was recorded for this clone. The germline gene is not matched at one end of the junction; a read error may be the cause. This chain links TRBV27 with TRBJ2-1, with 8 bases identical to TRBD2. This CDR3 has 14 residues. From germline, CDR1 is MNHEY and CDR2 SMNVEV (reference sequence). CDR3 loop: CASSLFSASGSWIF. The CDR3 DNA reads TGTGCCAGCAGTTTATTCTCGGCGAGCGGGAGTTGGATCTTC.

This clone was detected only once. This chain joins TRBV5-1 and TRBJ2-1, with 7 bases identical to TRBD2. The CDR3 covers 16 residues. The V gene end was trimmed by 3 bases and the J gene end by 0 bases; junction bases not matched to a gene: 6. Looked up from germline, CDR1 is SGHRS and CDR2 is YFSETQ. The CDR3 sequence: CASSSPGRHSYNEQFF. CDR3 bases: TGCGCCAGCAGCTCCCCCGGGAGGCACTCCTACAATGAGCAGTTCTTC. The full variable domain, in which reference TRBV5-1 and TRBJ2-1 provide the parts outside the CDR3, is KAGVTQTPRYLIKTRGQQVTLSCSPISGHRSVSWYQQTPGQGLQFLFEYFSETQRNKGNFPGRFSGRQFSNSRSEMNVSTLELGDSALYLCASSSPGRHSYNEQFFGPGTRLTVL.

The chain combines TRBV18 with TRBJ1-5; TRBD1 is a possible D gene (6 bases). Per the germline V gene, CDR1 is KGHSH and CDR2 is LQKENI. The CDR3 contains 13 residues. V lost 3 bases to trimming and J lost 4 bases, with 7 bases between them. The CDR3 DNA reads as TGTGCCAGCTCACCGGGGGCGAATCAGCCCCAGCATTTT. Translated: CASSPGANQPQHF.

This chain uses TRBV2 with TRBJ1-5; possibly TRBD1 for D (6 bases). Between the trimmed V and J ends, which lost 5 bases and 11 bases, there was a span of 13 bases. Germline lookup yields CDR1 SNHLY and CDR2 FYNNEI. The CDR3 has 12 amino acids. The CDR3 loop is CASSQGITTQHF. The CDR3 DNA reads as TGTGCCAGCAGTCAGGGGATTACGACCCAGCATTTT. Supplemented by reference TRBV2 and TRBJ1-5, the full variable domain reads EPEVTQTPSHQVTQMGQEVILRCVPISNHLYFYWYRQILGQKVEFLVSFYNNEISEKSEIFDDQFSVERPDGSNFTLKIRSTKLEDSAMYFCASSQGITTQHFGDGTRLSIL.

CDR3 nucleotides: TGTGCCAGCAGCACACCGACAGTGGCCTCTGGAAACACCATATATTTT. The encoded protein is CASSTPTVASGNTIYF. The rearrangement links TRBV5-6 to TRBJ1-3; D may be TRBD1 (5 bases). CDR3 length: 16 amino acids. The germline V and J ends were trimmed by 4 bases and 0 bases, with 14 bases remaining between them. In germline, CDR1 is SGHDT, CDR2 YYEEEE.

The chain joins TRBV7-8 to TRBJ1-1; D not certain. V was clipped by 5 bases and J by 3 bases, with 10 bases between them. CDR1 is SGHVS, CDR2 FQNEAQ, per germline. The CDR3 runs to 13 residues. The CDR3 is CASSTRLDTEAFF. The CDR3 DNA is TGTGCCAGCAGCACCCGGCTAGACACTGAAGCTTTCTTT.

The chain joins TRBV9 to TRBJ2-7; D perhaps matches TRBD1 (6 bases). V dropped 0 bases and J dropped 6 bases, with 19 bases sitting between them. The CDR3 sequence is 16 residues long. Germline V gene sequence: CDR1 SGDLS, CDR2 YYNGEE. The CDR3 spells CASSVGIGAGAFEQYF. CDR3 nucleotide sequence: TGTGCCAGCAGCGTAGGAATAGGGGCAGGGGCATTCGAGCAGTACTTC.

V and J are TRBV6-6 and TRBJ2-3, with no clear D. The J call is uncertain, as TRBJ2-1 better fits the DNA end. The germline gives CDR1 MNHNY, CDR2 SVGAGI (reference sequence). The CDR3 length is 13 residues. CDR3 DNA sequence: TGTGCCAGCAGTTCCCCACAGTCCAGTGAGCAGTTCTTC. This translates into CASSSPQSSEQFF.

V gene TRBV9 combines with J gene TRBJ2-3; 8 nucleotides line up with TRBD1. The CDR3 loop spans 15 amino acids. J gave up 0 bases and V 3 bases, and 3 bases lay outside the gene matches. The germline gives CDR1 SGDLS, CDR2 YYNGEE. As DNA, the CDR3 is TGTGCCAGCAGCGCCCGGACAGGGAGCACAGATACGCAGTATTTT. It encodes CASSARTGSTDTQYF.